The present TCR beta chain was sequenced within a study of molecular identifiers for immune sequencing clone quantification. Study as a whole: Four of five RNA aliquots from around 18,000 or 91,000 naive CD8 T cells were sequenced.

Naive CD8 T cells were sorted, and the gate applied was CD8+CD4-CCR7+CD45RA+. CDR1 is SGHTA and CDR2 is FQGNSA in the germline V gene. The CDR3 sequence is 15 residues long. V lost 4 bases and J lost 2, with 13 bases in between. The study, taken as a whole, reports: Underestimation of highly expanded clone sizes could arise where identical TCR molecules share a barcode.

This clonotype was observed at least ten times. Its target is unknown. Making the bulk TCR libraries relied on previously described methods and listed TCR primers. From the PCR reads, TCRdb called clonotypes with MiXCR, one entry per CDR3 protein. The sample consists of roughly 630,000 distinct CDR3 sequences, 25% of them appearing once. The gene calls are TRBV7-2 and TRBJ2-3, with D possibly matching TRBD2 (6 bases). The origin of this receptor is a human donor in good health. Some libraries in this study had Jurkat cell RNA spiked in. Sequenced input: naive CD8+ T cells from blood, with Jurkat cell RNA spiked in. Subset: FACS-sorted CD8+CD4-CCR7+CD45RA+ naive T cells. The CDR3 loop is CASSSPGLHTDTQYF. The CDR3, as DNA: TGTGCCAGCAGCTCTCCGGGACTTCACACAGATACGCAGTATTTT.